These T cell receptor beta chains were read from a single sample in a study of blood T cell repertoires in COVID-19. Sequenced by immunoSEQ multiplex PCR; TCRdb stores in-frame clones only, minus some. The data contain hundreds of thousands of clones, approximately 92% of them singletons. The sequenced material came from PBMCs or T cells enriched from blood (not recorded which). These receptors were obtained from a young man who had recovered from COVID-19. Each CDR3 is given with its conserved first and last residue. D genes are given only for firm matches. Clone size is given for some rows only: seen once, a few or many times, or a class if the clone is expanded.

V	D	length	J	size	DNA	CDR3
TRBV15	TRBD1	16	TRBJ1-4	-	TGTGCCACCAGCAGAGAAAAGGGGGCTGGTAATGAAAAACTGTTTTTT	CATSREKGAGNEKLFF
TRBV28	TRBD1	13	TRBJ1-2	-	TGTGCCAGCAGACCGGACAGGAGCTATGGCTACACCTTC	CASRPDRSYGYTF
TRBV7-3	TRBD2	16	TRBJ2-3	-	TGTGCCAGCAGCTTAGGCGCGGGGGGTTCCACAGATACGCAGTATTTT	CASSLGAGGSTDTQYF
TRBV10-2	TRBD2	16	TRBJ2-1	-	TGCGCCAGCAGTCCTACTAGCGGGCTTACCTACAATGAGCAGTTCTTC	CASSPTSGLTYNEQFF
TRBV19	-	13	TRBJ2-3	-	TGTGCCAGTAGTACACAGGGTGGCGATACGCAGTATTTT	CASSTQGGDTQYF
TRBV30	TRBD1	14	TRBJ1-1	once	TGTGCCTGGAGTAGACAGGGAAGTAACACTGAAGCTTTCTTT	CAWSRQGSNTEAFF
TRBV3-1/TRBV3-2	TRBD1	15	TRBJ2-7	-	TGTGCCAGCAGCCAGATGACAGGGGTGGCCTACGAGCAGTACTTC	CASSQMTGVAYEQYF
TRBV9	TRBD2	17	TRBJ2-4	once	TGTGCCAGCAGCGAGGCCCTTCTAGCGGGAGCCAAAAACATTCAGTACTTC	CASSEALLAGAKNIQYF
TRBV21-1	-	13	TRBJ1-1	-	TGTGCCAGCAGCAAGGTAACAGGGGGGACAACTTTCTTT	CASSKVTGGTTFF
TRBV18	-	14	TRBJ1-4	-	TGTGCCAGCTCACCAAGGAGAACTAATGAAAAACTGTTTTTT	CASSPRRTNEKLFF
TRBV14	TRBD2	16	TRBJ2-1	-	TGTGCCAGCAGCCAGGCACTAGCGACCGCCTACAATGAGCAGTTCTTC	CASSQALATAYNEQFF
TRBV7-9	TRBD1	17	TRBJ2-7	-	TGTGCCAGCAGCTTCAGTAATCAGGGGGCATTAACGTACGAGCAGTACTTC	CASSFSNQGALTYEQYF
TRBV20-1	-	11	TRBJ2-7	once	TGCAGTGCTAGCGAAACATACGAGCAGTACTTC	CSASETYEQYF
TRBV9	-	16	TRBJ2-1	-	TGTGCCAGCAGCGTATATACTAGTATTTCCTACAATGAGCAGTTCTTC	CASSVYTSISYNEQFF
TRBV15	TRBD1	15	TRBJ2-7	-	TGTGCCACCAGCAGAGATAAGGGGACAGGAACTCTACAGTACTTC	CATSRDKGTGTLQYF
TRBV7-8	-	11	TRBJ2-7	-	TGTGCCAGCAGCTTTTCGGGGGAGCAGTACTTC	CASSFSGEQYF
TRBV19	TRBD1	18	TRBJ1-1	-	TGTGCCAGTAGTATACTCCCTTCAGGGGGCAAGATGAACACTGAAGCTTTCTTT	CASSILPSGGKMNTEAFF
TRBV28	-	15	TRBJ2-5	-	TGTGCCAGCAGCTTTACCAACCCCGGAGGGGAGACCCAGTACTTC	CASSFTNPGGETQYF
TRBV11-2	TRBD1	15	TRBJ1-5	-	TGTGCCAGCAGCCAACAGCGAGGGGGCGGACAGCCCCAGCATTTT	CASSQQRGGGQPQHF
TRBV7-2	-	14	TRBJ2-3	-	TGTGCCAGCAGCTTAGTCAGGGGCTCAGATACGCAGTATTTT	CASSLVRGSDTQYF
TRBV13	TRBD1	18	TRBJ2-7	-	TGTGCCAGCAGCTTCTTGGGACAGGGGCCCCAGAATATCTACGAGCAGTACTTC	CASSFLGQGPQNIYEQYF
TRBV2	-	14	TRBJ1-6	-	TGTGCCAGCACCTGGTTGTCAGGGCTGTCACCCCTCCACTTT	CASTWLSGLSPLHF
TRBV12-3/TRBV12-4	-	13	TRBJ2-3	-	TGTGCCAGCAGTAGACTAAGCACAGATACGCAGTATTTT	CASSRLSTDTQYF
TRBV19	TRBD1	15	TRBJ1-1	-	TGTGCCAGTATGCGGGTTCAGGGGGACCACACTGAAGCTTTCTTT	CASMRVQGDHTEAFF
TRBV4-1	TRBD1	16	TRBJ1-1	-	TGCGCCAGCAGCCAAGATAATTCTTACAGGGGAGCTGAAGCTTTCTTT	CASSQDNSYRGAEAFF
TRBV5-1	-	13	TRBJ2-2	-	TGCGCCAGCAGCTTGAATTCTAACGGGGAGCTGTTTTTT	CASSLNSNGELFF
TRBV13	-	15	TRBJ1-1	-	TGTGCCAGCAGCTTAACCTGGGGAGGAAACACTGAAGCTTTCTTT	CASSLTWGGNTEAFF
TRBV4-1	-	13	TRBJ2-1	-	TGCGCCAGCAGCCCTTATCGGGACAATGAGCAGTTCTTC	CASSPYRDNEQFF
TRBV2	TRBD1	13	TRBJ1-2	-	TGTGCCAGCAATCTCGATAGGGGGCACGGCTACACCTTC	CASNLDRGHGYTF
TRBV28	TRBD2	14	TRBJ2-7	-	TGTGCCAGCAGGCCACAGACTAGCGTAGGCGAGCAGTACTTC	CASRPQTSVGEQYF
TRBV9	TRBD1	17	TRBJ1-2	-	TGTGCCAGCAGCGGGGACAGGGGAACAACATTTAACTATGGCTACACCTTC	CASSGDRGTTFNYGYTF
TRBV6-2/TRBV6-3	-	15	TRBJ2-7	-	TGTGCCAGCAGTTACGACCATCGGCCGGAGAACGAGCAGTACTTC	CASSYDHRPENEQYF
TRBV5-8	-	14	TRBJ2-5	once	TGTGCCAGCAGCTTGGGCGTGATTGGAGAGACCCAGTACTTC	CASSLGVIGETQYF
TRBV2	TRBD1	17	TRBJ1-4	once	TGTGCCAGCAGTGATGGGGGACAGTTGTTTCCTAATGAAAAACTGTTTTTT	CASSDGGQLFPNEKLFF
TRBV5-1	-	16	TRBJ2-1	-	TGCGCCAGCAGCGGAGGTTCACCCGAAACCTACAATGAGCAGTTCTTC	CASSGGSPETYNEQFF
TRBV29-1	-	14	TRBJ1-2	-	TGCAGCGTTGAAGGACGGGGGGCCAACTATGGCTACACCTTC	CSVEGRGANYGYTF
TRBV5-1	-	19	TRBJ1-2	-	TGCGCCAGCAGTTTCGACTCTACAGGGTTTGAAAGTTTGAAGGGTGGCTACACCTTC	CASSFDSTGFESLKGGYTF
TRBV12-3/TRBV12-4	TRBD1	13	TRBJ2-2	-	TGTGCCAGCATCGAACAGGGGACCGGGGAGCTGTTTTTT	CASIEQGTGELFF
TRBV10-3	TRBD1	19	TRBJ1-1	-	TGTGCCATCAGTGACAATTCTCGGACAGGGGGCCTTATCACTAAGGAAGCTTTCTTT	CAISDNSRTGGLITKEAFF
TRBV9	TRBD1	13	TRBJ1-2	-	TGTGCCAGCAGCAACCGGGACAGAGACGGCTACACCTTC	CASSNRDRDGYTF
TRBV18	TRBD1	14	TRBJ1-2	-	TGTGCCAGCTCACTACGGTCAGGGGGAGAAGGCTACACCTTC	CASSLRSGGEGYTF
TRBV5-5	-	12	TRBJ2-3	-	TGTGCCAGCAGCTTTCAAGCGGGTACGCAGTATTTT	CASSFQAGTQYF
TRBV5-1	TRBD1	14	TRBJ1-1	-	TGCGCCAGCAGCTTGTCTACAGGGGGCACTGAAGCTTTCTTT	CASSLSTGGTEAFF